This is a list of T cell receptor beta chains from one sample in a study of shared clonotypes between healthy human individuals. The assay was immunoSEQ multiplex PCR, and TCRdb's table has in-frame clones only and misses some. This repertoire shows about 1.1 million clones, roughly 77% found once; its top ten account for more than 0.85%. Sequenced: memory CD4+ T cells from PBMCs. Receptors were obtained from a man aged 18 to 30 in good health. Some clones in this sample may be carry-over from other donors' samples. Each CDR3 is given with its conserved first and last residue. Fields, in order: J gene, V gene, clone size, D gene, CDR3 DNA, CDR3 protein. The D gene is left open where the match is weak. Clone size is not always given. Where it is, it says once, few, many or a class for expanded clones.

J: TRBJ2-2
V: TRBV5-1
size: .
D: TRBD2
DNA: TGCGCCAGCAGACCAACCCTAGCGGTCACCGGGGAGCTGTTTTTT
CDR3: CASRPTLAVTGELFF

J: TRBJ2-2
V: TRBV5-1
size: few
D: TRBD2
DNA: TGCGCCAGCAGCCCCCCCCTAGCGGGAGACACCGGGGAGCTGTTTTTT
CDR3: CASSPPLAGDTGELFF

J: TRBJ2-1
V: TRBV4-2
size: many
D: .
DNA: TGTGCCAGCAGCCAATACACCGCGGGGAGCTCCTACAATGAGCAGTTCTTC
CDR3: CASSQYTAGSSYNEQFF

J: TRBJ1-2
V: TRBV29-1
size: .
D: .
DNA: TGCAGCTCCGAGCCGCGGGGGCTAGGAGGCTACACCTTC
CDR3: CSSEPRGLGGYTF

J: TRBJ2-5
V: TRBV28
size: .
D: .
DNA: TGTGCCAGCAGTTTTTCTCGGGGGACCCAGTACTTC
CDR3: CASSFSRGTQYF

J: TRBJ1-2
V: TRBV2
size: .
D: .
DNA: TGTGCCAGCAGTGACGCCATGGCTAACTATGGCTACACCTTC
CDR3: CASSDAMANYGYTF

J: TRBJ1-2
V: TRBV6-5
size: .
D: .
DNA: TGTGCCAGCAGCGCCTCTGACAGCTACACCTTC
CDR3: CASSASDSYTF

J: TRBJ1-3
V: TRBV7-2
size: .
D: .
DNA: TGTGCCAGCAGCTTCGGATCCGGTAGGGGAAACACCATATATTTT
CDR3: CASSFGSGRGNTIYF

J: TRBJ1-1
V: TRBV30
size: .
D: TRBD1
DNA: TGTGCCTGGAGTCGGACAGGGGGGGCAGGTGAAGCTTTCTTT
CDR3: CAWSRTGGAGEAFF

J: TRBJ2-2
V: TRBV7-6
size: .
D: TRBD2
DNA: TGTGCCAGCAGCCCCGGGAGGGCCACCGGGGAGCTGTTTTTT
CDR3: CASSPGRATGELFF

J: TRBJ1-2
V: TRBV28
size: .
D: TRBD1
DNA: TGTGCCAGCAGTTCCGCGACAGGGAGGGCTTCTGGCTACACCTTC
CDR3: CASSSATGRASGYTF